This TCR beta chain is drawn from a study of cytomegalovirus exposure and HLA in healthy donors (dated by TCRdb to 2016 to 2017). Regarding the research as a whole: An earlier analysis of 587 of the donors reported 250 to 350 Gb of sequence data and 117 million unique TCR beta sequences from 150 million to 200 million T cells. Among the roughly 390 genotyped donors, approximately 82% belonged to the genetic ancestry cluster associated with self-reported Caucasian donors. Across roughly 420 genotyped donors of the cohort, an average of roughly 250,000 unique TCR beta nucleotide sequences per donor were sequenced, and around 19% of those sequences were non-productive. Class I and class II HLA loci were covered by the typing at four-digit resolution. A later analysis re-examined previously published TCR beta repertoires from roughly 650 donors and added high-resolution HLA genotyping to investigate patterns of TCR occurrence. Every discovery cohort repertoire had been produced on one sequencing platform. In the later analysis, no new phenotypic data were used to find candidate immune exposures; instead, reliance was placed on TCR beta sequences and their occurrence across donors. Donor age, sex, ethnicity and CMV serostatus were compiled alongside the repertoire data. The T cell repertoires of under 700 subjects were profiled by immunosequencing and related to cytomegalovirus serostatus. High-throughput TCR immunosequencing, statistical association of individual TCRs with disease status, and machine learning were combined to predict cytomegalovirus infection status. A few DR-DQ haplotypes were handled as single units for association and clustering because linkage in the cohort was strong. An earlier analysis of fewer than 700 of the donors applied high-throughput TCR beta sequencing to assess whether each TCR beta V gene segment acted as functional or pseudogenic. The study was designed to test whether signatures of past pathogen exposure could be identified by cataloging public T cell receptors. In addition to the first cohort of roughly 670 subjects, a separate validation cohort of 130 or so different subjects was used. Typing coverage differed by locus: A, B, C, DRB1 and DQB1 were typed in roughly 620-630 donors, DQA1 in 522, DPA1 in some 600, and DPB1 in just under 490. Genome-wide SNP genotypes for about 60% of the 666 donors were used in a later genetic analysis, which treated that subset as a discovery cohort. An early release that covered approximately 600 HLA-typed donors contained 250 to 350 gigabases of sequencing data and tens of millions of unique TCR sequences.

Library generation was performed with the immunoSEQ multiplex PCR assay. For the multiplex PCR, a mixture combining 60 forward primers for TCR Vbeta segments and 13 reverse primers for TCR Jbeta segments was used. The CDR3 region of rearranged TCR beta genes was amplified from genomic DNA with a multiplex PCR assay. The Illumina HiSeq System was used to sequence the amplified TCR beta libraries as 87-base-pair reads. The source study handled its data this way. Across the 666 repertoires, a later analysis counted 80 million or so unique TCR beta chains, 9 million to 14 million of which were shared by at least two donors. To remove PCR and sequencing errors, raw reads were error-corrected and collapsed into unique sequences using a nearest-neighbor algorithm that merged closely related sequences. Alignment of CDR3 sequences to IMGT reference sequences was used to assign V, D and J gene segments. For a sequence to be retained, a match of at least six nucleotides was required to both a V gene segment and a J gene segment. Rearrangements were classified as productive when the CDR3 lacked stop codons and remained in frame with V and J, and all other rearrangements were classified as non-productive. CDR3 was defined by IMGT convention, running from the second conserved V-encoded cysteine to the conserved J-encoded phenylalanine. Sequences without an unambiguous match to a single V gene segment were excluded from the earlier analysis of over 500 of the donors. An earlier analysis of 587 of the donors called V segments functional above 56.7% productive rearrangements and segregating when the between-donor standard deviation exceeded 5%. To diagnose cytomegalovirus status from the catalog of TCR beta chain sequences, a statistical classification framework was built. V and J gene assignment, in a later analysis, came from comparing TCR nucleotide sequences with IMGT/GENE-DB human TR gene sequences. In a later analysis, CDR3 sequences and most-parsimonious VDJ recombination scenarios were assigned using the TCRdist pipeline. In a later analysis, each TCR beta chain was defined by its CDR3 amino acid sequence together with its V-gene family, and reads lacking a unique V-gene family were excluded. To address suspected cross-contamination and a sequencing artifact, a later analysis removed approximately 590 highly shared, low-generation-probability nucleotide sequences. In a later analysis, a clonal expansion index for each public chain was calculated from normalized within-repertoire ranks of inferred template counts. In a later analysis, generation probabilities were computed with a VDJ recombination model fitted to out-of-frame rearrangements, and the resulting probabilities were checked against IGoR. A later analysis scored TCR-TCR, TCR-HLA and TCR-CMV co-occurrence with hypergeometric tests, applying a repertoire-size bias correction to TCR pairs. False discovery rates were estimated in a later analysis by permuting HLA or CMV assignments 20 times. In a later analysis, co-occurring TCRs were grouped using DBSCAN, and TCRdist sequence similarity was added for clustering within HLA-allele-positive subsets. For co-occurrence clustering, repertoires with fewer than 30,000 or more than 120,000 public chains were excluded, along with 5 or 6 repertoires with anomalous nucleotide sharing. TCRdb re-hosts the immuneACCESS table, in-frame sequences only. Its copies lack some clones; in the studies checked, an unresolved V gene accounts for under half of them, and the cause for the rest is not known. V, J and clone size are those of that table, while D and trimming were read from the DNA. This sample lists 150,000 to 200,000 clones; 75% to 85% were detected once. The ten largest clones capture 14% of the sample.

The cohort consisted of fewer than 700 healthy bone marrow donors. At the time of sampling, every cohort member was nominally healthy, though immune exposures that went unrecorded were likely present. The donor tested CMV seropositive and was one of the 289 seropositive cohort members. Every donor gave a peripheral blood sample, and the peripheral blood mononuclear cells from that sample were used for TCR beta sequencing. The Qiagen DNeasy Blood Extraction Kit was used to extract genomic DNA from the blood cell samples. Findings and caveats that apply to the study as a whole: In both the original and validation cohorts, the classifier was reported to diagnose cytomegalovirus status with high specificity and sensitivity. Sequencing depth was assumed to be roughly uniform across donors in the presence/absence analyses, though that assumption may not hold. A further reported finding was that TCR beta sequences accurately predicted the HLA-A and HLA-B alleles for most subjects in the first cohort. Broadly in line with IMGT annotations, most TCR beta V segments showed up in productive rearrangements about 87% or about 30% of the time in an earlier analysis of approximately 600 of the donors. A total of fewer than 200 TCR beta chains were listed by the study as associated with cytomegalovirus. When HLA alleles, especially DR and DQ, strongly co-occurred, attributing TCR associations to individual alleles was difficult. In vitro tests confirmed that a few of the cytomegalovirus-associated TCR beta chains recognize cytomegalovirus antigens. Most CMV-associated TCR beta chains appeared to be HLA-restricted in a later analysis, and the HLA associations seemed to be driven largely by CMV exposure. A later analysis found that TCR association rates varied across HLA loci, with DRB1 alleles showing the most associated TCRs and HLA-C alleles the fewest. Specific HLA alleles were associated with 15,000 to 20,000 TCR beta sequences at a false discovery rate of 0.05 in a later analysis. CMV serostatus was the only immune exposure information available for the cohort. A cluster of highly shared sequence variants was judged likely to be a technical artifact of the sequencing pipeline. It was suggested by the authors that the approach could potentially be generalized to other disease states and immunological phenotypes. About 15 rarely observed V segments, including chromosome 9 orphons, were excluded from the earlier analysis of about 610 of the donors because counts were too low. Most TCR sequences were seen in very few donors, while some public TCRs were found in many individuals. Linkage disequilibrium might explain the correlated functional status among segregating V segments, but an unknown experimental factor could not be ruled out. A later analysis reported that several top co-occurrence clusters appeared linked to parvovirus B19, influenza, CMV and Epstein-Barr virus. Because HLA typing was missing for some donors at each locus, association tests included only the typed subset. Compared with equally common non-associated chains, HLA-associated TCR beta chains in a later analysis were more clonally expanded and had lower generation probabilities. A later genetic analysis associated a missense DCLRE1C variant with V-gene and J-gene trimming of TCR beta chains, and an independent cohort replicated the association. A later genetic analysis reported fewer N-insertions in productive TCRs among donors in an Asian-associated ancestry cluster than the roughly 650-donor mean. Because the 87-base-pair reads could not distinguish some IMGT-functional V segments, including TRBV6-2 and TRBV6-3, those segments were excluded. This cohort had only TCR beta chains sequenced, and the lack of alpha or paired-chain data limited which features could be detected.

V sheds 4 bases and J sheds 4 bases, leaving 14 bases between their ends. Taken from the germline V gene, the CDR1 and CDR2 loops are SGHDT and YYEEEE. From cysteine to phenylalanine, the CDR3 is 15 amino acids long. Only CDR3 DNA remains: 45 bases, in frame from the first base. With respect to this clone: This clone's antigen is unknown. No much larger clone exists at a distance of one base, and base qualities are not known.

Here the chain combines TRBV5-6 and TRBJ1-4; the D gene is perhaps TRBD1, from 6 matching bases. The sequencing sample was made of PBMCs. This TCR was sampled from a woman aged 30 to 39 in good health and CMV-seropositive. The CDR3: CASSGRQEGNEKLFF. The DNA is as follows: TGTGCCAGCAGCGGTCGACAGGAAGGTAATGAAAAACTGTTTTTT.